This TCR beta chain was sequenced during a study of T cell changes during pregnancy in multiple sclerosis. Using immunoSEQ multiplex PCR, the repertoire was profiled, and TCRdb retains in-frame clones only, with some absent. This sample has just under 40,000 clones, with less than 95% found just once. The CDR3 consists of 16 residues. Germline V gives CDR1 LGHNA, CDR2 YSLEER. The V gene lost 0 bases and the J gene lost 0 bases, with 11 bases spanning the gap. This chain links TRBV4-3 with TRBJ1-1; D perhaps matches TRBD1 (5 bases). The sequenced sample was CD4+ T cells from peripheral blood mononuclear cells, obtained in the first trimester of pregnancy. The receptor was isolated from a female donor in good health, enrolled as a control in a pregnancy study. CDR3 residues: CASSQEGKGMNTEAFF. The CDR3 region has the DNA TGCGCCAGCAGCCAAGAGGGAAAGGGGATGAACACTGAAGCTTTCTTT.